The clone carrying this TCR beta chain has only a few counts. The antigen remains unidentified. Clinicians diagnosed patients from clinical symptoms, serum thyroxine and TRAb, thyroid ultrasound and orbital computed tomography. The entry originates in a study of T cells in Graves' hyperthyroidism and ophthalmopathy. Whole-study results and caveats: Ophthalmopathy prediction by the model preceded onset by a median 6.5 months.

Using RNA transcripts as the source, TCR beta CDR3 regions were amplified. TCR CDR3 regions were first amplified by RT-PCR with HTBI primers. TCRdb reanalysed the multiplex PCR reads using MiXCR and keeps one entry per CDR3 protein. The profile shows about 680,000 distinct CDR3 sequences, 35% of them singletons. The CDR3 has 19 residues. V lost 2 bases, J lost 0 bases, and 9 bases stayed unmatched. Germline CDR1 is LGHNA and CDR2 is YSLEER. The receptor was derived from a woman aged 40 to 50 with Graves' hyperthyroidism. The rearrangement links TRBV4-3 to TRBJ1-5, with 11 bases fitting TRBD1. The sequencing sample was made of blood. The CDR3 loop is CASSQRTGGESYSNQPQHF. The CDR3 coding sequence is TGCGCCAGCAGCCAACGGACAGGGGGCGAGTCTTATAGCAATCAGCCCCAGCATTTT.